This TCR beta chain was retrieved from a study of cytomegalovirus exposure and HLA in healthy donors. PCR involved 60 Vbeta and 13 Jbeta primers. Profiling relied on immunoSEQ multiplex PCR, and the TCRdb table lists in-frame clones only, not all of them. This sample's table has under 200,000 clones. Trimming took 4 bases from V and 1 from J, leaving 19 bases between them. The CDR3 length is 17 residues. CDR1 and CDR2 (germline): MNHNS, SASEGT. Sequencing was carried out using PBMCs. The receptor comes from a woman under 30 in good health and CMV-seropositive. This chain links TRBV6-1 with TRBJ2-5; a possible D gene is TRBD1 (5 bases). The CDR3 reads CASSASSGIDFQETQYF. In DNA form, the CDR3 reads TGTGCCAGCAGTGCGTCATCAGGGATAGATTTCCAAGAGACCCAGTACTTC.